These 30 T cell receptor beta chains were sequenced from one sample in a study of CD8+ T cells in alopecia areata. TCR sequencing used cDNA made by reverse transcription of extracted RNA. The table came from immunoSEQ multiplex PCR; TCRdb's copy has only in-frame clones and leaves some out. The sample holds fewer than 150,000 clones, less than 70% seen once. Material: CD4+ T cells sorted from blood. These receptors all stem from a human donor in good health.

The chain links TRBV7-2 to TRBJ1-1; a weak D match, TRBD1 (5 bases). V shed 6 bases and J shed 4 bases, with 12 bases lying between them. The CDR3 covers 13 residues. The V gene's germline CDR1 is SGHTA and CDR2 FQGNSA. Written as DNA, the CDR3 is TGTGCCAGCAGGCGGGGCGCGAGCACTGAAGCTTTCTTT. The encoded protein is CASRRGASTEAFF.

This clone was picked up a small number of times. V gene TRBV11-2 combines with J gene TRBJ2-5; the D gene is possibly TRBD1 (6 bases). Germline values: CDR1 SGHAT, CDR2 FQNNGV. The V and J ends lost 0 bases and 4 bases respectively, with 12 bases between them. The CDR3 totals 15 residues. CDR3 bases: TGTGCCAGCAGCTTAGATACCGGCAGGGGAGAGACCCAGTACTTC. This gives the protein CASSLDTGRGETQYF. Full variable domain (outside the CDR3, taken from reference TRBV11-2 and TRBJ2-5): EAGVAQSPRYKIIEKRQSVAFWCNPISGHATLYWYQQILGQGPKLLIQFQNNGVVDDSQLPKDRFSAERLKGVDSTLKIQPAKLEDSAVYLCASSLDTGRGETQYFGPGTRLLVL.

This clone occurred a few times. J is TRBJ1-1 and V is TRBV29-1, with D perhaps TRBD1 (6 bases). This CDR3 is 11 amino acids long. Per the germline V gene, CDR1 is SQVTM and CDR2 is ANQGSEA. V dropped 4 bases and J dropped 6 bases, with 9 bases sitting between them. CDR3 sequence (DNA): TGCAGCGTTGGCAGGGGACCTGAAGCTTTCTTT. It translates to CSVGRGPEAFF.

The CDR3 here is CASSGNRGRDQPQHF. CDR3 in DNA: TGTGCCAGCAGTGGTAACAGGGGCCGTGATCAGCCCCAGCATTTT. The chain is built from TRBV2 and TRBJ1-5; TRBD1 aligns across 7 bases. The J segment lost 5 bases and the V segment lost 4 bases, leaving 8 bases of the junction unmatched. This CDR3 spans 15 amino acids. Germline assignment: CDR1 SNHLY and CDR2 FYNNEI.

The chain joins TRBV2 to TRBJ2-5; 8 bases agree with TRBD1. V gave up 5 bases and J gave up 4 bases; unmatched junction bases: 3. CDR1 and CDR2 (germline): SNHLY, FYNNEI. The CDR3 sequence is 13 residues long. The CDR3 loop reads CASSSTGGETQYF. As DNA, the CDR3 is TGTGCCAGCAGTTCCACAGGGGGAGAGACCCAGTACTTC.

The chain carries TRBV7-2 and TRBJ2-1, with D hard to call. Trimming shortened V by 5 bases and J by 8 bases, and 13 bases separated the two germline ends. Germline CDR1 is SGHTA and CDR2 is FQGNSA. The length of the CDR3 is 13 residues. The CDR3, as DNA: TGTGCCAGCAGCACCCGATGGGCCGATGAGCAGTTCTTC. Residues: CASSTRWADEQFF.

V gene TRBV7-9 combines with J gene TRBJ1-5; maybe TRBD1 (5 bases). The CDR3 runs to 18 residues. Germline CDR1 and CDR2: SEHNR and FQNEAQ (reference sequence). Trimming pared 5 bases from V and 0 bases from J, leaving 20 bases between. CDR3 nucleotides: TGTGCCAGCAGCCGTTTATCGTTAAGGGGCCCTAGCAATCAGCCCCAGCATTTT. This encodes CASSRLSLRGPSNQPQHF. The entire variable domain, with the rest obtained from reference TRBV7-9 and TRBJ1-5, is as follows: DTGVSQNPRHKITKRGQNVTFRCDPISEHNRLYWYRQTLGQGPEFLTYFQNEAQLEKSRLLSDRFSAERPKGSFSTLEIQRTEQGDSAMYLCASSRLSLRGPSNQPQHFGDGTRLSIL.

This rearrangement joins TRBV30 to TRBJ1-6; D possibly corresponds to TRBD1 (5 bases). The CDR3 contains 15 residues. Germline-derived CDR1 and CDR2 are GTSNPN and SVGIG (reference sequence). With 0 bases removed from V and 7 bases from J, the gap between germline ends came to 13 bases. The DNA of the CDR3 is TGTGCCTGGAGTGTCTCAGGGCGCGTAAATTCACCCCTCCACTTT. Translated, it gives CAWSVSGRVNSPLHF.

The chain joins TRBV6-5 to TRBJ2-2, with TRBD1 matching 8 bases. V trimming: 6 bases; J trimming: 7 bases; junction bases outside the gene matches: 10. The CDR3 runs 15 residues. Germline CDR1 reads MNHEY; CDR2 reads SVGAGI. The CDR3 DNA is TGTGCCAGCAGGTGGCAGGGGGCGTCCGGCGGGGAGCTGTTTTTT. The encoded protein is CASRWQGASGGELFF.

The chain employs TRBV5-1 and TRBJ1-1; D is uncertain. Trimming cost V 2 bases and J 5 bases, with 10 bases left between them. Looked up from germline, CDR1 is SGHRS and CDR2 is YFSETQ. The CDR3 totals 13 residues. CDR3: CASSFRERTEAFF. CDR3 coding DNA: TGCGCCAGCAGCTTTAGGGAAAGAACTGAAGCTTTCTTT. Complete variable domain (other parts from reference TRBV5-1 and TRBJ1-1): KAGVTQTPRYLIKTRGQQVTLSCSPISGHRSVSWYQQTPGQGLQFLFEYFSETQRNKGNFPGRFSGRQFSNSRSEMNVSTLELGDSALYLCASSFRERTEAFFGQGTRLTVV.

The rearrangement links TRBV7-7 to TRBJ2-1, with TRBD2 as a possible D gene (6 bases). Germline-derived CDR1 and CDR2 are SSHAT and FNYEAQ (reference sequence). The CDR3 runs to 15 residues. V lost 0 bases to trimming and J lost 7 bases, with 13 bases between them. In DNA, the CDR3 is TGTGCCAGCAGCTTAGCGCCGTCCCGGGGGAATGAGCAGTTCTTC. It codes for CASSLAPSRGNEQFF.

The J gene is TRBJ1-1, the V gene TRBV30; 9 bases fit TRBD1. Germline values: CDR1 GTSNPN, CDR2 SVGIG (reference sequence). This CDR3 is built from 13 residues. Germline trimming cut 3 bases from V and 8 bases from J; bases unmatched to any gene: 7. As DNA, the CDR3 is TGTGCCTGGAGCCTGAGGACAGGGGTGGAAGCTTTCTTT. Its protein product is CAWSLRTGVEAFF. The full variable domain, completed using reference TRBV30 and TRBJ1-1, is SQTIHQWPATLVQPVGSPLSLECTVEGTSNPNLYWYRQAAGRGLQLLFYSVGIGQISSEVPQNLSASRPQDRQFILSSKKLLLSDSGFYLCAWSLRTGVEAFFGQGTRLTVV.

The V call is TRBV2, the J call TRBJ1-3; tentatively, D is TRBD1 (6 bases). CDR1 is SNHLY, CDR2 FYNNEI, per germline. CDR3 length equals 14 residues. Trimming stripped 4 bases from V and 0 bases from J, with 7 bases between. CDR3 amino acids: CASSVTGSGNTIYF. The CDR3 region has the DNA TGTGCCAGCAGTGTGACAGGCTCTGGAAACACCATATATTTT.

This chain uses TRBV6-5 with TRBJ2-1; D is unresolved. The CDR3 runs 11 residues. Germline V lookup: CDR1 MNHEY, CDR2 SVGAGI. The V end lost 2 bases, the J end lost 11 bases, and 7 bases lay between the germline ends. CDR3 sequence (DNA): TGTGCCAGCAGTTACGAGGAGAAGCAGTTCTTC. It yields the protein CASSYEEKQFF.

The chain links TRBV4-1 to TRBJ1-1; no clear D. Deletions cut 0 bases from V and 0 bases from J, with 5 bases between. Germline lookup yields CDR1 MGHRA and CDR2 YSYEKL. The CDR3 runs to 14 residues. The CDR3 coding sequence is TGCGCCAGCAGCCAAGATGCCTTGAACACTGAAGCTTTCTTT. This sequence encodes CASSQDALNTEAFF.

The rearrangement joins TRBV20-1 to TRBJ1-2, with D unresolved. The CDR3 spans 11 residues. CDR1 is DFQATT and CDR2 is SNEGSKA in the germline V gene (reference sequence). Trimming removed 7 bases at V and 4 bases at J, with 10 bases between. The CDR3 region has the DNA TGCAGTGGGGAGAAATTCTATGGCTACACCTTC. Translation: CSGEKFYGYTF.

The chain links TRBV7-3 to TRBJ1-1, with D hard to call. Trimming pared 1 base from V and 3 bases from J, leaving 6 bases between. Germline CDR1 and CDR2: SGHTA and FQGTGA. This CDR3 region has 13 residues. CDR3 DNA: TGTGCCAGCAGCTTAATGGGTTACACTGAAGCTTTCTTT. This sequence encodes CASSLMGYTEAFF.

This clone was counted a single time. This chain uses TRBV6-5 with TRBJ2-3; D could derive from TRBD1 or TRBD2 (5 bases each). With 5 bases removed from V and 0 bases from J, the gap between germline ends came to 9 bases. In germline, CDR1 is MNHEY, CDR2 SVGAGI. This CDR3 comprises 14 residues. The CDR3 loop reads CASSLRDSTDTQYF. The CDR3 coding sequence is TGTGCCAGCAGTCTCCGGGACAGCACAGATACGCAGTATTTT.

The CDR3 bases are TGCGCCAGCAGCCAACTCCAGCTCACAGGGTATGAGCAGTTCTTC. Residues: CASSQLQLTGYEQFF. This chain connects TRBV4-1 to TRBJ2-1, with D possibly TRBD1 on 6 matching bases. Germline values: CDR1 MGHRA, CDR2 YSYEKL. Trimming stripped 2 bases from V and 8 bases from J, with 16 bases between. This CDR3 has 15 amino acids.

The chain links TRBV4-1 to TRBJ1-1; D remains ambiguous. Trimming shortened V by 0 bases and J by 5 bases, and 16 bases separated the two germline ends. The CDR3 has 16 residues. Germline values: CDR1 MGHRA, CDR2 YSYEKL. The CDR3 region is CASSQESSLARTEAFF. DNA for the CDR3: TGCGCCAGCAGCCAAGAATCTAGCCTCGCACGGACTGAAGCTTTCTTT.

The chain recombines TRBV2 with TRBJ2-6; D might be TRBD1 (5 bases). V shed 4 bases and J shed 2 bases, with 6 bases lying between them. The germline V gene has CDR1 SNHLY and CDR2 FYNNEI. The CDR3 length is 14 residues. CDR3: CASSARAGANVLTF. In nucleotides, the CDR3 is TGTGCCAGCAGTGCCAGGGCTGGGGCCAACGTCCTGACTTTC. Supplemented by reference TRBV2 and TRBJ2-6, the full variable domain reads EPEVTQTPSHQVTQMGQEVILRCVPISNHLYFYWYRQILGQKVEFLVSFYNNEISEKSEIFDDQFSVERPDGSNFTLKIRSTKLEDSAMYFCASSARAGANVLTFGAGSRLTVL.

V and J are TRBV18 and TRBJ2-3; no clear D gene. V lost 1 base to trimming and J lost 6 bases, with 11 bases between them. The CDR3 has 14 amino acids. Germline CDR1 KGHSH, CDR2 LQKENI. The CDR3 DNA follows: TGTGCCAGCTCACCACGGAGCTCCTCCGATACGCAGTATTTT. Translation gives CASSPRSSSDTQYF.

This clone was seen a handful of times. This CDR3 is CASSPKTGQETQYF. The DNA of the CDR3 is TGTGCCAGCTCACCAAAGACAGGGCAAGAGACCCAGTACTTC. The chain couples TRBV18 to TRBJ2-5, with 7 bases lining up with TRBD1. The CDR3 contains 14 residues. Germline lookup yields CDR1 KGHSH and CDR2 LQKENI. Trimming cost V 2 bases and J 2 bases; bases outside gene matches: 2.

V and J are TRBV7-2 and TRBJ2-4; D is uncertain. The V and J ends lost 5 bases and 0 bases respectively, with 11 bases between them. The CDR3 runs 15 residues. The germline CDR1 and CDR2 sequences are SGHTA and FQGNSA. Here the CDR3 reads CASSQTSSAKNIQYF. In DNA, the CDR3 is TGTGCCAGCAGCCAAACCAGCTCAGCCAAAAACATTCAGTACTTC.

V and J are TRBV2 and TRBJ1-2, with D uncertain. The V and J ends lost 0 bases and 8 bases respectively, with 7 bases between them. CDR3 size: 12 residues. Per germline, CDR1 SNHLY and CDR2 FYNNEI. The chain's CDR3 is CASSEAQKGYTF. The CDR3 DNA sequence: TGTGCCAGCAGTGAAGCGCAGAAGGGCTACACCTTC.

This clone was observed a few times. The chain links TRBV14 to TRBJ1-4; D gene unclear. Germline loops: CDR1 SGHDN, CDR2 FVKESK. The length of the CDR3 is 12 residues. V was cut by 5 bases and J by 7 bases, with 8 bases left in between. The CDR3 loop reads CASSERGEKLFF. In DNA form, the CDR3 reads TGTGCCAGCAGCGAACGGGGTGAAAAACTGTTTTTT.

This chain links TRBV5-6 with TRBJ1-2; no reliable D call. The CDR3 length is 12 residues. Germline V gene lookup returns CDR1 SGHDT and CDR2 YYEEEE. The ends were cut back, 0 bases at V and 8 bases at J, with 8 bases in the middle. The CDR3 here is CASSLESGGYTF. For the CDR3, the DNA is TGTGCCAGCAGCTTGGAGTCAGGCGGCTACACCTTC.

The CDR3, as DNA: TGTGCCTGGAGCACTAACCAGGATTCACCCCTCCACTTT. Protein product: CAWSTNQDSPLHF. The rearrangement joins TRBV30 to TRBJ1-6; D is undetermined. The germline CDR1 and CDR2 sequences are GTSNPN and SVGIG (reference sequence). V lost 3 bases and J 8 bases, leaving 11 bases between the germline ends. The CDR3 contains 13 residues.

This clone appeared a few times. J is TRBJ1-4 and V is TRBV10-3; D is ambiguous. Germline CDR1 reads ENHRY; CDR2 reads SYGVKD. The CDR3 length is 14 residues. V was cut by 10 bases and J by 2 bases, with 14 bases left in between. This chain's CDR3 is CATSRVATNEKLFF. CDR3 nucleotide sequence: TGTGCCACTAGTAGGGTAGCTACTAATGAAAAACTGTTTTTT.

This chain uses TRBV19 with TRBJ1-2; possible D gene TRBD1, 5 bases. CDR1 and CDR2 from the germline V gene are LNHDA and SQIVND (reference sequence). The CDR3 is made up of 13 amino acids. V shed 4 bases and J shed 6 bases, with 12 bases lying between them. CDR3 region: CASSSRDVDGYTF. The CDR3 nucleotides read TGTGCCAGTAGTAGTAGGGACGTCGATGGCTACACCTTC.